The entry below gives a single TCR beta chain sequence along with its context. The data are from a study of blood T cell repertoires in COVID-19. Study summary: Acute and convalescent COVID-19 samples came from the United States, Italy and Spain. T cells, B-cell-depleted T cells, or PBMCs supplied cDNA or gDNA.

Source study methods: The authors estimated nucleated cell counts from reference gene primer amplification. The assay was immunoSEQ multiplex PCR, and TCRdb's table has in-frame clones only and misses some. D and trimming come from the DNA, and the V and J calls and clone size come from that table. Among around 250,000 clones listed, roughly 90% were seen once. Sequencing was done on a sample of peripheral blood. The receptor was derived from a woman aged 30 to 39 with active or convalescent COVID-19.

CDR3 region: CASSRGQLTTNTEAFF. DNA of the CDR3: TGTGCCAGCAGCCGGGGACAGCTAACCACCAACACTGAAGCTTTCTTT. The chain couples TRBV6-6 to TRBJ1-1; 7 nucleotides align to TRBD1. The CDR3 consists of 16 residues. Germline loops: CDR1 MNHNY, CDR2 SVGAGI (reference sequence). V shed 6 bases, J shed 2 bases, and the junction held 12 bases outside the gene matches.